The clone carrying this T cell receptor (beta chain) occurred once. These data are taken from a study of blood T cell repertoires in COVID-19. This CDR3 spans 13 amino acids. Germline V gene data show CDR1 as LGHDT and CDR2 as YNNKEL (reference sequence). V lost 1 base, J lost 5 bases, and 9 bases lay in between. In the authors' workflow: How many nucleated cells were present was estimated from reference gene primer amplification. Produced via immunoSEQ multiplex PCR; TCRdb's table is partial and in-frame only. V and J calls and clone size follow that table, whereas D and trimming were derived from the DNA. The sample has roughly 250,000 clones, 88% seen once. Participant age was about 18 to 89 years, and participants resided in fewer than 30 US areas. Clinical history reported by participants formed the basis on which cohorts were assigned.

This sequence joins TRBV3-1 (or the pseudogene TRBV3-2) and TRBJ2-7; D is possibly TRBD2 (6 bases). The TCR sequence derives from a woman in her 40s with acute COVID-19. Sequences were obtained from PBMCs or T cells enriched from blood (not recorded which). CDR3 sequence reads: CASSQATSNEQYF. In nucleotides, the CDR3 is TGTGCCAGCAGCCAAGCGACTAGTAACGAGCAGTACTTC.